The clone carrying this T cell receptor beta chain is a singleton in its sample. Its target is unknown. Sequencing was performed with immunoSEQ multiplex PCR; in TCRdb, only in-frame clones are kept and a portion is missing. The data show approximately 39,000 clones, 70% to 80% seen once. The data were obtained in a study of early stage breast cancer tumors. The wider study: ER+/PR+/HER2- status applied to about 80% of the 16 invasive breast tumors. Average read coverage per sample was approximately 10-fold. Overall study results and limits: Compared with adjacent normal breast, tumors showed about 2.4-fold denser, more clonal T cells. Enriched TCRB sequences shared across patients were mostly commonly generated sequences.

The sample taken for sequencing was blood. The sequence derives from a person aged 55 to 75 with breast cancer.

The CDR3 region has the DNA TGTGCCAGCAGCTTTAGCGGGGGGACCACAGATACGCAGTATTTT. The encoded protein is CASSFSGGTTDTQYF. The chain links TRBV7-3 to TRBJ2-3; 10 bases align to TRBD2. CDR3 length: 15 residues. Trimming cost V 3 bases and J 2 bases; bases outside gene matches: 2. The V gene's germline CDR1 is SGHTA and CDR2 FQGTGA.